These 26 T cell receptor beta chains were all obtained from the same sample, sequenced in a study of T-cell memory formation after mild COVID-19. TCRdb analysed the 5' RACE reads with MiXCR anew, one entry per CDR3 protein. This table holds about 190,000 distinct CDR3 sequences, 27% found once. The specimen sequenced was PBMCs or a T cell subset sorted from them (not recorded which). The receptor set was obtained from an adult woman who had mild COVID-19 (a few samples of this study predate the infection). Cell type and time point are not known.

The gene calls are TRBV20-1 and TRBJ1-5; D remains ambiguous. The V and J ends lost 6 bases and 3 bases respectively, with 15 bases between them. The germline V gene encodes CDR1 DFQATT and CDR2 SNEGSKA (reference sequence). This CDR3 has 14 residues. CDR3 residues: CSAPVGGLNQPQHF. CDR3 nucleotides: TGCAGTGCACCCGTCGGCGGGCTCAATCAGCCCCAGCATTTT.

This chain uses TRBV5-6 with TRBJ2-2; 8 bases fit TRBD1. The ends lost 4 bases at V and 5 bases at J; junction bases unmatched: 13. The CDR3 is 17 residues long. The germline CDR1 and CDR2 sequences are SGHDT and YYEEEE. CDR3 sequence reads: CASSAMAWTGWTGELFF. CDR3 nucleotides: TGTGCCAGCAGCGCGATGGCTTGGACAGGGTGGACCGGGGAGCTGTTTTTT. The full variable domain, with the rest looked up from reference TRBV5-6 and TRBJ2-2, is DAGVTQSPTHLIKTRGQQVTLRCSPKSGHDTVSWYQQALGQGPQFIFQYYEEEERQRGNFPDRFSGHQFPNYSSELNVNALLLGDSALYLCASSAMAWTGWTGELFFGEGSRLTVL.

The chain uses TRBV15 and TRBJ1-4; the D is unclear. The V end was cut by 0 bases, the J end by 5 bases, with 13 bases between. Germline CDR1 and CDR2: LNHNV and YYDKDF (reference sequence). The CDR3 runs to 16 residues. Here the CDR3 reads CATSRDRAEGNEKLFF. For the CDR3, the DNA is TGTGCCACCAGCAGAGATAGGGCAGAAGGGAATGAAAAACTGTTTTTT.

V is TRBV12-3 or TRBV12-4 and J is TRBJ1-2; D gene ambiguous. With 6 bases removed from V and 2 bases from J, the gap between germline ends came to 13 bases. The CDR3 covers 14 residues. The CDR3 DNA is TGTGCCAGCAGGGCCGGAAAACGGAACTATGGCTACACCTTC. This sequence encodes CASRAGKRNYGYTF.

The CDR3 nucleotides read TGTGCCAGCAGTCTAGGGGACAGGAGGGAGACCCAGTACTTC. Protein product: CASSLGDRRETQYF. The chain links TRBV12-3 or TRBV12-4 to TRBJ2-5, with 8 bases fitting TRBD1. V lost 5 bases to trimming and J lost 5 bases; unmatched junction nucleotides: 7. The CDR3 runs 14 residues.

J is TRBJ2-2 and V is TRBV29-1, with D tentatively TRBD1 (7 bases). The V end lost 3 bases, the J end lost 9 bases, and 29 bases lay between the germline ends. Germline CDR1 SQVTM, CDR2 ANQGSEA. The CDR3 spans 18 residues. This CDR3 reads CSVELGGEGALFARELFF. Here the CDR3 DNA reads TGCAGCGTTGAGTTGGGGGGCGAGGGGGCCCTGTTTGCCCGGGAGCTGTTTTTT.

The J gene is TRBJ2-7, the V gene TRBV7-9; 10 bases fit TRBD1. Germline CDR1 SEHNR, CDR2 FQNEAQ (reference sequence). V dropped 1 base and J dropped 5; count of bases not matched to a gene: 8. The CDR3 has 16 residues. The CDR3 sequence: CASSLGVRDRGNEQYF. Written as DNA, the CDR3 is TGTGCCAGCAGCTTAGGAGTCCGGGACAGGGGTAACGAGCAGTACTTC. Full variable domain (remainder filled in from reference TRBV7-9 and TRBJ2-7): DTGVSQNPRHKITKRGQNVTFRCDPISEHNRLYWYRQTLGQGPEFLTYFQNEAQLEKSRLLSDRFSAERPKGSFSTLEIQRTEQGDSAMYLCASSLGVRDRGNEQYFGPGTRLTVT.

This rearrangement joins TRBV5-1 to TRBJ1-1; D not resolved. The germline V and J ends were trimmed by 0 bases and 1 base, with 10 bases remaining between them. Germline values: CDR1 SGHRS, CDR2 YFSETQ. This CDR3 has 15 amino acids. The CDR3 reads CASSLARAKNTEAFF. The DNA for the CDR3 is TGCGCCAGCAGCTTGGCCCGAGCAAAGAACACTGAAGCTTTCTTT.

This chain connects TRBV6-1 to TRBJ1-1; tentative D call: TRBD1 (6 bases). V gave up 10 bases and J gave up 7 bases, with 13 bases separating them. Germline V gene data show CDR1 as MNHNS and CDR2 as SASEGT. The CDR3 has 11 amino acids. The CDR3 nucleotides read TGTGCCACCAAGCAGGGGAGTGAAGCTTTCTTT. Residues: CATKQGSEAFF.

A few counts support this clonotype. As DNA, the CDR3 is TGTGCCAGCTGGGGGAACACCGGGGAGCTGTTTTTT. It codes for CASWGNTGELFF. This chain links TRBV7-9 with TRBJ2-2; no clear D gene. The ends were cut back, 8 bases at V and 1 base at J, with 5 bases in the middle. The CDR3 is made up of 12 amino acids. Per the germline V gene, CDR1 is SEHNR and CDR2 is FQNEAQ (reference sequence).

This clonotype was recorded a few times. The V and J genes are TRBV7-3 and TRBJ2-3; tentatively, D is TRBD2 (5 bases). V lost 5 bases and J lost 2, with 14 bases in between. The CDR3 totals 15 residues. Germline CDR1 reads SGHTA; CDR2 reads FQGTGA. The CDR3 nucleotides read TGTGCCAGCAGCCCCTTCGGAGGTTTCACAGATACGCAGTATTTT. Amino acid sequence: CASSPFGGFTDTQYF.

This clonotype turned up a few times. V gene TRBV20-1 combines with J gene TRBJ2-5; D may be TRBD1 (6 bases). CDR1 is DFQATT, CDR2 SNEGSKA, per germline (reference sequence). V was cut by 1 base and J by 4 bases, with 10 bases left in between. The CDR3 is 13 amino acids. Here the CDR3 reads CSARGTAIETQYF. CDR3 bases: TGCAGTGCTAGAGGGACAGCGATAGAGACCCAGTACTTC.

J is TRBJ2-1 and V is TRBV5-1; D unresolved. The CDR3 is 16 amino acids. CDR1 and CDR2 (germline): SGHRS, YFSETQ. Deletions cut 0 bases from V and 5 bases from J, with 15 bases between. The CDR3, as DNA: TGCGCCAGCAGCTTGGTAAGGGTTCGGTCGAACAATGAGCAGTTCTTC. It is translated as CASSLVRVRSNNEQFF. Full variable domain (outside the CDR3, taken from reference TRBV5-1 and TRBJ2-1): KAGVTQTPRYLIKTRGQQVTLSCSPISGHRSVSWYQQTPGQGLQFLFEYFSETQRNKGNFPGRFSGRQFSNSRSEMNVSTLELGDSALYLCASSLVRVRSNNEQFFGPGTRLTVL.

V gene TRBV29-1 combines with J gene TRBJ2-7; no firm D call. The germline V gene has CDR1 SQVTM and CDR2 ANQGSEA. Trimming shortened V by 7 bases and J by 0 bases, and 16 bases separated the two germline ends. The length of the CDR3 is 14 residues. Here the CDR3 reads CSALGAVSSYEQYF. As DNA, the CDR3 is TGCAGCGCCCTAGGAGCCGTTAGCTCCTACGAGCAGTACTTC.

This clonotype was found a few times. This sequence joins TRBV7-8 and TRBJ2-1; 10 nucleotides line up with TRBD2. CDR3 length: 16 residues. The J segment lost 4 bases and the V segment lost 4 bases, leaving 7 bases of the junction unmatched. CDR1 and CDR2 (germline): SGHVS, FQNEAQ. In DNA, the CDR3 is TGTGCCAGCAGCTCTCTAGCGGGAGAGAAGTACAATGAGCAGTTCTTC. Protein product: CASSSLAGEKYNEQFF. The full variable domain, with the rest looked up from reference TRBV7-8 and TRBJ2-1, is GAGVSQSPRYKVAKRGQDVALRCDPISGHVSLFWYQQALGQGPEFLTYFQNEAQLDKSGLPSDRFFAERPEGSVSTLKIQRTQQEDSAVYLCASSSLAGEKYNEQFFGPGTRLTVL.

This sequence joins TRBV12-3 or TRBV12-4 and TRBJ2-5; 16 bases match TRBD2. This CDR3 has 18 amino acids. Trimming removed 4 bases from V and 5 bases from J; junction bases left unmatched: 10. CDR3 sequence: CASSSPGTSGRALETQYF. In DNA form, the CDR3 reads TGTGCCAGCAGTTCACCCGGGACTAGCGGGAGGGCCCTGGAGACCCAGTACTTC.

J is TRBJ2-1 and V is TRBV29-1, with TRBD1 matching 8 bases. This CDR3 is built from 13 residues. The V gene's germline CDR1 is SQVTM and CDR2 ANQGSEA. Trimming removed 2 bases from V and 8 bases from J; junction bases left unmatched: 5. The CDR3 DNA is TGCAGCGTTGAATCGGACAGGGTCGATGAGCAGTTCTTC. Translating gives CSVESDRVDEQFF.

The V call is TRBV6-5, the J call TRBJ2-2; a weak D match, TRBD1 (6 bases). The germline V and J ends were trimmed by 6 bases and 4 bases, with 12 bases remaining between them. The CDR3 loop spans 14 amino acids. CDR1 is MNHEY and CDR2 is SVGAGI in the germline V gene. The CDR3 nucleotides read TGTGCCAGCAGGGACAGATACACCACCGGGGAGCTGTTTTTT. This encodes CASRDRYTTGELFF.

CDR3 nucleotide sequence: TGCAGTGCTCGGGACAGGGTCTACGAGCAGTACTTC. Encoded protein: CSARDRVYEQYF. The rearrangement uses TRBV20-1 and TRBJ2-7; 9 bases map to TRBD1. V shed 5 bases and J 3 bases; nucleotides not matched to a gene: 2. The CDR3 spans 12 residues. Looked up from germline, CDR1 is DFQATT and CDR2 is SNEGSKA (reference sequence).

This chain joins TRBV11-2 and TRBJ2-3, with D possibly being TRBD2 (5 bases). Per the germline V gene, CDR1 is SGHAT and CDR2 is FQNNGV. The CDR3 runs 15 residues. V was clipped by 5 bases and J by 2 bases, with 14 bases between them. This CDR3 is CASSLGKPFTDTQYF. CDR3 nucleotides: TGTGCCAGCAGCCTCGGGAAACCCTTCACAGATACGCAGTATTTT.

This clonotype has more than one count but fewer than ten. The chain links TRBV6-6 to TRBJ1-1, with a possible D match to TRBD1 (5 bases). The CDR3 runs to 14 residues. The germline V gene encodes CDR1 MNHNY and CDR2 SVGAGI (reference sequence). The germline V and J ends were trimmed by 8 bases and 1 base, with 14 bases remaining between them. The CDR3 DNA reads TGTGCCAGCGGAATTGCAGGGCCGAACACTGAAGCTTTCTTT. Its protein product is CASGIAGPNTEAFF.

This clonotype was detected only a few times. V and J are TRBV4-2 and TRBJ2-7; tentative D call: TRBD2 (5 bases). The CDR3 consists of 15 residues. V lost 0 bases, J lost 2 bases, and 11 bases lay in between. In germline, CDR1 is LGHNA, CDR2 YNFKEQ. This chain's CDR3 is CASSQEPDSTYEQYF. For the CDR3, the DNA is TGTGCCAGCAGCCAAGAGCCGGACTCTACCTACGAGCAGTACTTC.

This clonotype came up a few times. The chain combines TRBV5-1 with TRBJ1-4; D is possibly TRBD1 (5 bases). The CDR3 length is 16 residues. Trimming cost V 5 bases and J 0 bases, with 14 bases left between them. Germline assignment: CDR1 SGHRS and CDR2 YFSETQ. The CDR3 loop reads CASRNGWGATNEKLFF. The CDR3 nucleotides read TGCGCCAGCAGAAATGGATGGGGGGCAACTAATGAAAAACTGTTTTTT.

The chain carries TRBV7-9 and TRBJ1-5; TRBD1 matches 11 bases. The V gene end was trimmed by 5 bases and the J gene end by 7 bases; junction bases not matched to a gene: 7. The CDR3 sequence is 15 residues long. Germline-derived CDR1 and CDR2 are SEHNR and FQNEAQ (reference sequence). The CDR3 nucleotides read TGTGCCAGCAGCCATGGACAGGGGGCTTTACAGCCCCAGCATTTT. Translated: CASSHGQGALQPQHF.

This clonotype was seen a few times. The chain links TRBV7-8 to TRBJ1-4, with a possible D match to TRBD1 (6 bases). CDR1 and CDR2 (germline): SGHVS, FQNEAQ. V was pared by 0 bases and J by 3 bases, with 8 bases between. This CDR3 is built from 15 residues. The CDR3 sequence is CASSLAGGPNEKLFF. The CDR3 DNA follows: TGTGCCAGCAGCTTAGCTGGGGGCCCTAATGAAAAACTGTTTTTT.

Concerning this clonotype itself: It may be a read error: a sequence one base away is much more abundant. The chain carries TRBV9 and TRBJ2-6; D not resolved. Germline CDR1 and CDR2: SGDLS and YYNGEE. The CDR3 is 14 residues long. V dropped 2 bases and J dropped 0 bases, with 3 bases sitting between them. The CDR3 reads CASSVSSGANVLTF. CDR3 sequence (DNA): TGTGCCAGCAGCGTGAGCTCTGGGGCCAACGTCCTGACTTTC. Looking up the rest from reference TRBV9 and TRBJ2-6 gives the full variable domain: DSGVTQTPKHLITATGQRVTLRCSPRSGDLSVYWYQQSLDQGLQFLIQYYNGEERAKGNILERFSAQQFPDLHSELNLSSLELGDSALYFCASSVSSGANVLTFGAGSRLTVL.